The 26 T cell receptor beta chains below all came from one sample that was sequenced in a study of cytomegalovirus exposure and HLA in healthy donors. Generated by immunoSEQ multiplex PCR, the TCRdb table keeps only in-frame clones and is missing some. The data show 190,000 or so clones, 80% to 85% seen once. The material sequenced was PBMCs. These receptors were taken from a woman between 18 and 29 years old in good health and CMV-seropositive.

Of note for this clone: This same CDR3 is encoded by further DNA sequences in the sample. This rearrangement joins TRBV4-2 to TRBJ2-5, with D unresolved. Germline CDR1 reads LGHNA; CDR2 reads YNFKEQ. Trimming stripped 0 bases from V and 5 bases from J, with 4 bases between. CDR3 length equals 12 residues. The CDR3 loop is CASSQDLETQYF. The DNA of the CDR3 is TGTGCCAGCAGCCAAGATCTGGAGACCCAGTACTTC.

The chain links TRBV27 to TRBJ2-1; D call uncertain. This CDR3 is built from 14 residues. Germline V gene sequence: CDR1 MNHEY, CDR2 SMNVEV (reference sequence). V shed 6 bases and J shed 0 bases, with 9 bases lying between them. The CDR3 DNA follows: TGTGCCAGCAGGTTTGGCCCCTCCTACAATGAGCAGTTCTTC. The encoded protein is CASRFGPSYNEQFF.

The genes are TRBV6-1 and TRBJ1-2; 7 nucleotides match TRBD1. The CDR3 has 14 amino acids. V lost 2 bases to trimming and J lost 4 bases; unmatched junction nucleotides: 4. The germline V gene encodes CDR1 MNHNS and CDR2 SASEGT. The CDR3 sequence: CASSEFDRAYGYTF. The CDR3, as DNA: TGTGCCAGCAGTGAATTCGACAGGGCCTATGGCTACACCTTC.

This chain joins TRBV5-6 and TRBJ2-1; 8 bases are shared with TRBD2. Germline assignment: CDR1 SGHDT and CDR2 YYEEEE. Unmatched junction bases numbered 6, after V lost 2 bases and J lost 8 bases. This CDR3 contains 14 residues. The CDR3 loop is CASSFLAGWHEQFF. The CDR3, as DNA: TGTGCCAGCAGCTTCTTAGCGGGGTGGCATGAGCAGTTCTTC. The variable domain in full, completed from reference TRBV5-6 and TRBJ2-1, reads DAGVTQSPTHLIKTRGQQVTLRCSPKSGHDTVSWYQQALGQGPQFIFQYYEEEERQRGNFPDRFSGHQFPNYSSELNVNALLLGDSALYLCASSFLAGWHEQFFGPGTRLTVL.

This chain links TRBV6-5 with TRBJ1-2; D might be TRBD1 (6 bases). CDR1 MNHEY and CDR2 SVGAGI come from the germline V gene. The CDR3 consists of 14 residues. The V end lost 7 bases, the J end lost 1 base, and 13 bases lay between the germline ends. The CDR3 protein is CASTPGAVNYGYTF. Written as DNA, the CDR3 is TGTGCCAGCACCCCAGGGGCGGTTAACTATGGCTACACCTTC.

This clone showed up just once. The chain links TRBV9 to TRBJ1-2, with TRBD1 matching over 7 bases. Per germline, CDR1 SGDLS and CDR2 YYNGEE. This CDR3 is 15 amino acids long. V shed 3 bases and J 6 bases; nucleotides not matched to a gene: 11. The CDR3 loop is CASSGRQGDINGYTF. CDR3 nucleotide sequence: TGTGCCAGCAGCGGGAGACAGGGAGATATTAATGGCTACACCTTC.

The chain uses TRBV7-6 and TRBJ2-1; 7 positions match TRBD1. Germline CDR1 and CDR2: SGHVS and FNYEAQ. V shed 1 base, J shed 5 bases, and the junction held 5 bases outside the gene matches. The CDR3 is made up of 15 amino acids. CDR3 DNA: TGTGCCAGCAGCTTAGATACCGACAGGGACAATGAGCAGTTCTTC. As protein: CASSLDTDRDNEQFF. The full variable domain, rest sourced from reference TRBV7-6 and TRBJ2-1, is GAGVSQSPRYKVTKRGQDVALRCDPISGHVSLYWYRQALGQGPEFLTYFNYEAQQDKSGLPNDRFSAERPEGSISTLTIQRTEQRDSAMYRCASSLDTDRDNEQFFGPGTRLTVL.

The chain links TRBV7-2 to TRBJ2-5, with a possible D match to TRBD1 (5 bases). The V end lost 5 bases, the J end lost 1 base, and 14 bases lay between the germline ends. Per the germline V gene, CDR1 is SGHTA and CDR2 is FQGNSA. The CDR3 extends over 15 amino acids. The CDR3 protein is CASSPTGYLQETQYF. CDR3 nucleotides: TGTGCCAGCAGCCCTACAGGTTACCTCCAAGAGACCCAGTACTTC.

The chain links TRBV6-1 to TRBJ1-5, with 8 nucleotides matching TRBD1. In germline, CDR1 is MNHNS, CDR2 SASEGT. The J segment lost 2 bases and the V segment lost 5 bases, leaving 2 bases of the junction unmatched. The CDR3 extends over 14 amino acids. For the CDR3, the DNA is TGTGCCAGCAGTAAGACAGGGGGCAATCAGCCCCAGCATTTT. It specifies CASSKTGGNQPQHF.

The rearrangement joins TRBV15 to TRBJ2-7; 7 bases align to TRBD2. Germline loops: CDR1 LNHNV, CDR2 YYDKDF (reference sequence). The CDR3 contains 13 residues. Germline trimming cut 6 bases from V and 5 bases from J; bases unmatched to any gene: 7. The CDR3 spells CATSRGGENEQYF. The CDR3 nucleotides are TGTGCCACCAGTCGTGGGGGGGAAAACGAGCAGTACTTC.

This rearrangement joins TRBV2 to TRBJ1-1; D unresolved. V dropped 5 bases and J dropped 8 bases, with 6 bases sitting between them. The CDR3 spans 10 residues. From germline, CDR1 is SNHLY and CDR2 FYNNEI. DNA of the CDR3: TGTGCCAGCAGTATCGGGGAAGCTTTCTTT. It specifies CASSIGEAFF.

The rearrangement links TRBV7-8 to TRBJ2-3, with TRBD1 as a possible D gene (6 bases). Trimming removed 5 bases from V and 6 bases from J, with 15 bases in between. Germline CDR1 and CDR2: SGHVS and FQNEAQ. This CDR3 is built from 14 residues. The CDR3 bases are TGTGCCAGCAGCCAAGCAGGGGAACTCGATACGCAGTATTTT. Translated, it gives CASSQAGELDTQYF.

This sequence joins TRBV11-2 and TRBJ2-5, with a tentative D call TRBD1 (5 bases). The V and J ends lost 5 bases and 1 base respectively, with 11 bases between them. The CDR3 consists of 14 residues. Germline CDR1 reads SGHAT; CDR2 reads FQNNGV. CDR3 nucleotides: TGTGCCAGCAGCACAACAGGAAGCCAAGAGACCCAGTACTTC. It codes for CASSTTGSQETQYF.

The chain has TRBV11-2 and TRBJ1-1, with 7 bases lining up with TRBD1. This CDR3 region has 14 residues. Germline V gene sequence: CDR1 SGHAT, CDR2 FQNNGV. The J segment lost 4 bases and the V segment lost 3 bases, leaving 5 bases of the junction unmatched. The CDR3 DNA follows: TGTGCCAGCAGCTTCAGTCGACAGGGCACTGAAGCTTTCTTT. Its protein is CASSFSRQGTEAFF.

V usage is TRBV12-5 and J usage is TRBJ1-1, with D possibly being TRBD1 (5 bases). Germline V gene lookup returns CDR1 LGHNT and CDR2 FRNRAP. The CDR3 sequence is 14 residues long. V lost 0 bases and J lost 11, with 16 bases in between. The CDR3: CASGLVEGTGGAFF. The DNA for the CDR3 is TGTGCTAGTGGTTTGGTAGAGGGGACCGGAGGGGCTTTCTTT.

The CDR3 loop is CASSRQSGNTIYF. In nucleotides, the CDR3 is TGTGCCAGTAGTAGACAGTCTGGAAACACCATATATTTT. V and J are TRBV19 and TRBJ1-3; a possible D gene is TRBD1 (5 bases). The CDR3 has 13 residues. Germline V gives CDR1 LNHDA, CDR2 SQIVND (reference sequence). V lost 4 bases and J 1 base, leaving 5 bases between the germline ends.

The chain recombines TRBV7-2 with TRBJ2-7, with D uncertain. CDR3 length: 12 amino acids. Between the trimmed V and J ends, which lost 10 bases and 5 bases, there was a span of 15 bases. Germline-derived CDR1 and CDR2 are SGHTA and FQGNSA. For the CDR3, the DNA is TGTGCCACCGTTAGTAGTCTTCACGAGCAGTACTTC. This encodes CATVSSLHEQYF.

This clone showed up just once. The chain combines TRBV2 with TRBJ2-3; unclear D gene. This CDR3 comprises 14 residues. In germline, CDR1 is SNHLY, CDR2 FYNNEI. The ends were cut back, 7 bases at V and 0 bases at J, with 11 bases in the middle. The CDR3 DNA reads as TGTGCCAGCAACTATGAGACTAGCACAGATACGCAGTATTTT. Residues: CASNYETSTDTQYF.

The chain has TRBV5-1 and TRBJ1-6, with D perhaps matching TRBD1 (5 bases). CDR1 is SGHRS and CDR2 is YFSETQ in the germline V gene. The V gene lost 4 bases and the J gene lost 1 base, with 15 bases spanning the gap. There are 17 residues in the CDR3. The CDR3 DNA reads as TGCGCCAGCAGCCCGGGCGGGACTGTATCCTATAATTCACCCCTCCACTTT. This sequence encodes CASSPGGTVSYNSPLHF. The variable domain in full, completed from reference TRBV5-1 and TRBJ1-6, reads KAGVTQTPRYLIKTRGQQVTLSCSPISGHRSVSWYQQTPGQGLQFLFEYFSETQRNKGNFPGRFSGRQFSNSRSEMNVSTLELGDSALYLCASSPGGTVSYNSPLHFGNGTRLTVT.

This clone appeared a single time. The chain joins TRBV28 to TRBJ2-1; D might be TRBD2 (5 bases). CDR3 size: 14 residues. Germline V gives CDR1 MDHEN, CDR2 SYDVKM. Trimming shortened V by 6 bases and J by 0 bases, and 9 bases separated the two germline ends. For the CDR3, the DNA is TGTGCCAGCAGCGGACTGTTCTCCTACAATGAGCAGTTCTTC. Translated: CASSGLFSYNEQFF.

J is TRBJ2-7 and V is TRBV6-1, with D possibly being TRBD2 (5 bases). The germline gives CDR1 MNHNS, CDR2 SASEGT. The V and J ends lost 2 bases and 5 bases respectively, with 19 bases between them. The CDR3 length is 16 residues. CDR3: CASSEYFEGIVHEQYF. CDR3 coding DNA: TGTGCCAGCAGTGAATATTTTGAGGGAATAGTCCACGAGCAGTACTTC.

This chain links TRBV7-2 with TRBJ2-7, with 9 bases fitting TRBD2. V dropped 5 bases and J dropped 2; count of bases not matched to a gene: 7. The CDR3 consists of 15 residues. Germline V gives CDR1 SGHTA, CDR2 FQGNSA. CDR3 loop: CASSANRGGAYEQYF. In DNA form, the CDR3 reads TGTGCCAGCAGCGCCAACCGCGGGGGGGCCTACGAGCAGTACTTC.

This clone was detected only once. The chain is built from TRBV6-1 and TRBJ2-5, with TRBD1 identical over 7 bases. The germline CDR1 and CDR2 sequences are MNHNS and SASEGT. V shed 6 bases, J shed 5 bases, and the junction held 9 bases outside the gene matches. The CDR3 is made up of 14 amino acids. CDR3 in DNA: TGTGCCAGCAGCAAACAGGGGTTTGTCGAGACCCAGTACTTC. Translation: CASSKQGFVETQYF.

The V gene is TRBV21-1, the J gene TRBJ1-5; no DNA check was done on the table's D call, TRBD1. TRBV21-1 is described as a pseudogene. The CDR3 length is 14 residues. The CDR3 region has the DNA TGTGCCAGCAGGAGAGACACAGGCAATCAGCCCCAGCATTTT. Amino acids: CASRRDTGNQPQHF.

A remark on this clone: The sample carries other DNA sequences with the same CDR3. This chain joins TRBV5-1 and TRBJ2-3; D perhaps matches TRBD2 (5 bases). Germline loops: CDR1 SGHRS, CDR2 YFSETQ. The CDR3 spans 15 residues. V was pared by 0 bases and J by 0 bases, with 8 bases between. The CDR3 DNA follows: TGCGCCAGCAGCTTGGGAGGGCAAAGCACAGATACGCAGTATTTT. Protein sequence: CASSLGGQSTDTQYF.

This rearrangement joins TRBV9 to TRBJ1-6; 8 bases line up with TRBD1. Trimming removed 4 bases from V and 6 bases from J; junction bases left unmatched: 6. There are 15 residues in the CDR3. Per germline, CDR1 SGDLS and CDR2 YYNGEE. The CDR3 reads CASSSRTGSNSPLHF. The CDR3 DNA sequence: TGTGCCAGCAGCTCCCGGACAGGGAGTAATTCACCCCTCCACTTT. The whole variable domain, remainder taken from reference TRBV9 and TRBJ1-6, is DSGVTQTPKHLITATGQRVTLRCSPRSGDLSVYWYQQSLDQGLQFLIQYYNGEERAKGNILERFSAQQFPDLHSELNLSSLELGDSALYFCASSSRTGSNSPLHFGNGTRLTVT.